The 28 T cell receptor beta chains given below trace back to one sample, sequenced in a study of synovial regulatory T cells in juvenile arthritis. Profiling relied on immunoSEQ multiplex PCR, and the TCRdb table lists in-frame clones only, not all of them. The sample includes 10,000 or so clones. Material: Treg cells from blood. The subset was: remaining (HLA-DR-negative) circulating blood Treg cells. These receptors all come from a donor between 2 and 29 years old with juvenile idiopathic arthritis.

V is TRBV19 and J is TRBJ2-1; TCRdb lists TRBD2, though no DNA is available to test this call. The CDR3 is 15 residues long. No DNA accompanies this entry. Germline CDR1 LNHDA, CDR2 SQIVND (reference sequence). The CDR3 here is CASSIRGGTMGEQFF.

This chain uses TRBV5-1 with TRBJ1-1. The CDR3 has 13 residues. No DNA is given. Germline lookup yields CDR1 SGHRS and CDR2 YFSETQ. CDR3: CASSLAAAQEAFF.

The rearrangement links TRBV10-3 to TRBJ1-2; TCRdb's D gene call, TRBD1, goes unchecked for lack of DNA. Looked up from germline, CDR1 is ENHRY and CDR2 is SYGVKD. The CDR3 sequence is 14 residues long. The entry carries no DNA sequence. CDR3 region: CAISEGTASYGYTF.

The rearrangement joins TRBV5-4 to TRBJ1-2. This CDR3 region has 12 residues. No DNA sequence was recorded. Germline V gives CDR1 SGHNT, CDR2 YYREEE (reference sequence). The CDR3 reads CASSGAEGGYTF.

The CDR3 reads CASSLAGQGVQDGYTF. The rearrangement joins TRBV5-1 to TRBJ1-2; lacking DNA, the TRBD1 call made by TCRdb goes unchecked. Per the germline V gene, CDR1 is SGHRS and CDR2 is YFSETQ. CDR3 length: 16 residues. Only the protein is on record.

CDR3 in amino acids: CASKGQAGEKLFF. This rearrangement joins TRBV19 to TRBJ1-4; TCRdb names TRBD1, which stays unverified in the absence of DNA. The CDR3 sequence is 13 residues long. No DNA is listed. Per germline, CDR1 LNHDA and CDR2 SQIVND (reference sequence).

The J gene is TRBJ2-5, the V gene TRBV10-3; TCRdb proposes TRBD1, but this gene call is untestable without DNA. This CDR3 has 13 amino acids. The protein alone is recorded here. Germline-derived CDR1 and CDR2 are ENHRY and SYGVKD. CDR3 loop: CATEKTGEETQYF.

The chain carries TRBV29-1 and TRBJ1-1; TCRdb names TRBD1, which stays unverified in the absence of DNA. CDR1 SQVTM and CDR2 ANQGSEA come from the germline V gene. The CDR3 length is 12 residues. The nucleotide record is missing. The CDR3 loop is CSPTGDGAEAFF.

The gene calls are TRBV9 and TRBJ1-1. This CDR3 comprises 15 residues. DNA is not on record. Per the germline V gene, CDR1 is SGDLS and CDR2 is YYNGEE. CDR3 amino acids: CASSPRMGLNTEAFF.

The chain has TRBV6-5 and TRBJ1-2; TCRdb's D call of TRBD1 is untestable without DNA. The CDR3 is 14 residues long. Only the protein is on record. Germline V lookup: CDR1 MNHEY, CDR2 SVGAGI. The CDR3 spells CASSQLRQGYGYTF.

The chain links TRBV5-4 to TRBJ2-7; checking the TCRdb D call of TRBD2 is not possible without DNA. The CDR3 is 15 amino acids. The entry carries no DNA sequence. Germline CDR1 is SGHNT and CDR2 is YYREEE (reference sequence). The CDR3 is CASSLISLSGYEQYF. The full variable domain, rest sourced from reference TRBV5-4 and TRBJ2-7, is ETGVTQSPTHLIKTRGQQVTLRCSSQSGHNTVSWYQQALGQGPQFIFQYYREEENGRGNFPPRFSGLQFPNYSSELNVNALELDDSALYLCASSLISLSGYEQYFGPGTRLTVT.

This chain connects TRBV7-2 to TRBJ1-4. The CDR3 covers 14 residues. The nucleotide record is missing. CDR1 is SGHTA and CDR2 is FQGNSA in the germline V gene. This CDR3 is CASSLSWSNEKLFF.

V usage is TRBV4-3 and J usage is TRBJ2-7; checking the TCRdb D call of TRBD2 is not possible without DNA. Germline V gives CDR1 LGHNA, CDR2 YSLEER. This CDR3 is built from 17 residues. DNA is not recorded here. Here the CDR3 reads CASSQDLAGVPSYEQYF.

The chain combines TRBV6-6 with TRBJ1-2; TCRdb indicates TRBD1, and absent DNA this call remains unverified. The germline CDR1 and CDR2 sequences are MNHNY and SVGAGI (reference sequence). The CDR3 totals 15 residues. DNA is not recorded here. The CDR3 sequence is CASSYHDRGVGGYTF.

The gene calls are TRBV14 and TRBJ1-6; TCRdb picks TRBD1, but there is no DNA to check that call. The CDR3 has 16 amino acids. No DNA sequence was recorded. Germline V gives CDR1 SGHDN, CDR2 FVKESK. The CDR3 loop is CASSQEAGRGRSPLHF.

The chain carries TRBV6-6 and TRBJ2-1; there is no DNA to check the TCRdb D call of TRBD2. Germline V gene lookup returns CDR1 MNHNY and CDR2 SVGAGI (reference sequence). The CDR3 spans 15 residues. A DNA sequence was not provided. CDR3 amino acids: CASSTGTRVTYEQFF.

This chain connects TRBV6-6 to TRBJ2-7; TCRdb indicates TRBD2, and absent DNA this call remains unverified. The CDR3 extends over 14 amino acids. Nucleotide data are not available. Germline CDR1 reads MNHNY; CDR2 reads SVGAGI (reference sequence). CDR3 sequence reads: CASSWTSGSYEQYF.

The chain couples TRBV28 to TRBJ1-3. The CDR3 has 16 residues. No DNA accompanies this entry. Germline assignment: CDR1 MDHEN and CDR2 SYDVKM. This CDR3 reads CASSSPGGSSGNTIYF. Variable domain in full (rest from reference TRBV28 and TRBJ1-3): DVKVTQSSRYLVKRTGEKVFLECVQDMDHENMFWYRQDPGLGLRLIYFSYDVKMKEKGDIPEGYSVSREKKERFSLILESASTNQTSMYLCASSSPGGSSGNTIYFGEGSWLTVV.

This CDR3 is CASSQDTSGFTDTQYF. The chain combines TRBV4-3 with TRBJ2-3; absent DNA, TCRdb's TRBD2 call cannot be checked. From germline, CDR1 is LGHNA and CDR2 YSLEER. This CDR3 comprises 16 residues. This entry has no DNA.

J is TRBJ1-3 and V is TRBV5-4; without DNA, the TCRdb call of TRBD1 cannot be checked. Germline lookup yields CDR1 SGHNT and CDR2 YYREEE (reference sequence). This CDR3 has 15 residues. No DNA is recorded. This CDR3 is CASSLGHQSGNTIYF. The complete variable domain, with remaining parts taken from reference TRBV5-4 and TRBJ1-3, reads ETGVTQSPTHLIKTRGQQVTLRCSSQSGHNTVSWYQQALGQGPQFIFQYYREEENGRGNFPPRFSGLQFPNYSSELNVNALELDDSALYLCASSLGHQSGNTIYFGEGSWLTVV.

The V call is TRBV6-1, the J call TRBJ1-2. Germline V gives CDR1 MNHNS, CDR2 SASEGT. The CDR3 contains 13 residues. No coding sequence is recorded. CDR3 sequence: CASTYGTNYGYTF.

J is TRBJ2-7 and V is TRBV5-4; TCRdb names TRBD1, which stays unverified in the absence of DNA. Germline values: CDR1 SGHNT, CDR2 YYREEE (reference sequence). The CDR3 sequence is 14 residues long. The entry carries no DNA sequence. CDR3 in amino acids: CASSPWTGSYEQYF.

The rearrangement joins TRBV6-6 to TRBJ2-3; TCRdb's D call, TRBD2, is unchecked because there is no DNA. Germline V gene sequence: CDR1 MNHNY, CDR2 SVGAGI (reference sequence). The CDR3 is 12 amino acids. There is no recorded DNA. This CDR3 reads CAGSRWGETQYF.

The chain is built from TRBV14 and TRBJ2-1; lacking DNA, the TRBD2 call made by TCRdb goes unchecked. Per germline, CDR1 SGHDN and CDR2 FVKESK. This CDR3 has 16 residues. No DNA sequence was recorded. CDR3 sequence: CASSQVGSGGVGEQFF.

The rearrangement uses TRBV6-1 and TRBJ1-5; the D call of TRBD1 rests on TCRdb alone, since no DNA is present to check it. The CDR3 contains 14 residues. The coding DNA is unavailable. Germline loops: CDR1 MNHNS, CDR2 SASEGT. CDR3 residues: CASSGRGRNQPQHF.

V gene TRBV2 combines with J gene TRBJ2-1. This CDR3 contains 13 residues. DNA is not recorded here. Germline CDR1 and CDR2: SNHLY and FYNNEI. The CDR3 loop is CASRGTLYNEQFF.

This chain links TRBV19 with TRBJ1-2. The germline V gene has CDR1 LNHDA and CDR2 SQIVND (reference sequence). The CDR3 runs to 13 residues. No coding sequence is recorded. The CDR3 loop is CASNSFGRDGYTF.

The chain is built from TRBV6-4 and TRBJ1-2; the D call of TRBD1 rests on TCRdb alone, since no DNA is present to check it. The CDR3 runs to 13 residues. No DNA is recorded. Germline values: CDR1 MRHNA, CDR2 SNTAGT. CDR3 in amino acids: CASSPGFGMGYTF.